The rows below give T cell receptor beta chains drawn from one sample of a study of blood T cell repertoires in COVID-19. Clones were sequenced by immunoSEQ multiplex PCR, and TCRdb holds only the in-frame ones, with some missing. The data contain tens of thousands of clones, around 74% of them singletons. The source material was peripheral blood. The source is a woman of 80 years or more with acute or convalescent COVID-19. Each CDR3 is given with its conserved first and last residue. D genes are given only for firm matches. The size entry is marked missing in some rows and otherwise reads once, few, many or a size class.

clone_size	cdr3_length	v_call	j_call	d_call	cdr3_nt	cdr3_aa
once	17	TRBV5-6	TRBJ1-3	TRBD1	TGTGCCAGCAGCTCCACCTTCCAGGGGGTTACGGGAAACACCATATATTTT	CASSSTFQGVTGNTIYF
few	14	TRBV7-2	TRBJ2-5	TRBD2	TGTGCCAGCAGCTTAGACCCCAGGGAGGGGACCCAGTACTTC	CASSLDPREGTQYF
NA	17	TRBV14	TRBJ2-1	TRBD2	TGTGCCAGCAGCGGTACTAGCGGGAGGCCCACCTACAATGAGCAGTTCTTC	CASSGTSGRPTYNEQFF
NA	14	TRBV7-6	TRBJ1-2	NA	TGTGCCAGCAGCTCTATTGGAAGGGGGATGACCTACACCTTC	CASSSIGRGMTYTF
NA	16	TRBV19	TRBJ1-2	TRBD1	TGTGCCAGTAGTCGGGCCGGGACAGGGGCAAACTATGGCTACACCTTC	CASSRAGTGANYGYTF
NA	15	TRBV19	TRBJ1-6	NA	TGTGCCAGTAGTATGGGAGCAGCGGTAATTTCACCCCTCCACTTT	CASSMGAAVISPLHF
NA	16	TRBV6-2/TRBV6-3	TRBJ2-1	TRBD2	TGTGCCAGCAGTTACTCGTTCGGGACTAGTTACAATGAGCAGTTCTTC	CASSYSFGTSYNEQFF
few	14	TRBV6-5	TRBJ1-2	TRBD1	TGTGCCAGCAGTTACCAGGACAGGGAAAGAGGCTACACCTTC	CASSYQDRERGYTF
few	13	TRBV28	TRBJ2-5	TRBD1	TGTGCCAGCAGTCTAAGGGGGCTGGAGACCCAGTACTTC	CASSLRGLETQYF
few	14	TRBV9	TRBJ2-1	NA	TGTGCCAGCAGCGCTCCGGGACTTAACAATGAGCAGTTCTTC	CASSAPGLNNEQFF
NA	16	TRBV3-1/TRBV3-2	TRBJ2-1	TRBD2	TGTGCCAGCAGCCCTCGGACAGCGGGGGCCACATATGAGCAGTTCTTC	CASSPRTAGATYEQFF
NA	13	TRBV2	TRBJ2-7	TRBD2	TGTGCCAGCGAACCGGGACTAGCGGAGCGCAGGTACTTC	CASEPGLAERRYF
NA	15	TRBV3-1/TRBV3-2	TRBJ2-2	TRBD2	TGTGCCAGCAGCTCCGTGATAGCGGGATCCGGGGAGCTGTTTTTT	CASSSVIAGSGELFF
NA	13	TRBV30	TRBJ2-7	TRBD2	TGTGCCTGGAGTGGAGGACTAGCCTACGAGCAGTACTTC	CAWSGGLAYEQYF
NA	16	TRBV19	TRBJ2-6	NA	TGTGCCAGTAGTATTGCCAGGTCCTCTGGGGCCAACGTCCTGACTTTC	CASSIARSSGANVLTF
NA	13	TRBV7-2	TRBJ2-7	NA	TGTGCCAGCAGCTTACAGGGGTACTACGAGCAGTACTTC	CASSLQGYYEQYF
NA	14	TRBV4-2	TRBJ2-2	NA	TGTGCCAGCAGCCAAGAGGGTCGGGGCGGGGAGCTGTTTTTT	CASSQEGRGGELFF
NA	14	TRBV4-2	TRBJ2-2	TRBD2	TGTGCCAGCAGCCATGCTAGCGGGAGCGGGGAGCTGTTTTTT	CASSHASGSGELFF
NA	13	TRBV28	TRBJ2-1	NA	TGTGCCAGCAGTCAGGCCCCAGGGAATGAGCAGTTCTTC	CASSQAPGNEQFF
once	13	TRBV10-3	TRBJ1-2	TRBD1	TGTGCCATCACGACAGGGAGGAAAGATGGCTACACCTTC	CAITTGRKDGYTF
NA	16	TRBV7-7	TRBJ2-5	NA	TGTGCTAGCAGCTTAGAGGGGATAGGGAACCAAGAGACCCAGTACTTC	CASSLEGIGNQETQYF
NA	15	TRBV30	TRBJ1-5	TRBD1	TGTGCCTGCAACTTCCTGACAGGGACGACGGGGCCCCAGCATTTT	CACNFLTGTTGPQHF
NA	13	TRBV6-5	TRBJ1-1	NA	TGTGCCGCCCGTGGGGCACAGGGTGGTGAAGCTTTCTTT	CAARGAQGGEAFF
NA	15	TRBV28	TRBJ2-5	NA	TGTGCCAGCATAAAGGGGCAGGGGTCCCAAGAGACCCAGTACTTC	CASIKGQGSQETQYF
NA	16	TRBV20-1	TRBJ2-5	TRBD1	TGCAGTGCTAGTGTTTGGGGACAGGGAAGACAAGAGACCCAGTACTTC	CSASVWGQGRQETQYF
NA	14	TRBV4-3	TRBJ1-2	NA	TGCGCCAGCAGCCAAGTATGGGGGCGCGGTGGCTACACCTTC	CASSQVWGRGGYTF
NA	12	TRBV12-3/TRBV12-4	TRBJ1-1	NA	TGTGCCAGCAGCACTACCTGGGGGCAGGCTTTCTTT	CASSTTWGQAFF
NA	16	TRBV27	TRBJ2-1	TRBD1	TGTGCCAGCAGTTCCGGGACAGGCCGCCTCTACAATGAGCAGTTCTTC	CASSSGTGRLYNEQFF
NA	17	TRBV7-8	TRBJ1-6	NA	TGTGCCAGCAGCTTAGATGAAAAGGGGCCGGTAAATTCACCCCTCCACTTT	CASSLDEKGPVNSPLHF
once	15	TRBV4-2	TRBJ2-7	TRBD2	TGTGCCAGCAGCCAAGAGACGGGACTAGCCTACGAGCAGTACTTC	CASSQETGLAYEQYF
NA	15	TRBV4-3	TRBJ2-3	NA	TGCGCCAGCAGCCAAGGATACAGTGGCACAGATACGCAGTATTTT	CASSQGYSGTDTQYF
NA	16	TRBV24-1	TRBJ2-5	TRBD2	TGTGCCACCAGTGATACGGGACTAGCGGCCCAAGAGACCCAGTACTTC	CATSDTGLAAQETQYF
NA	15	TRBV30	TRBJ2-5	TRBD2	TGTGCCTGGAGCTGGAACGGGAGGGTTGAAGAGACCCAGTACTTC	CAWSWNGRVEETQYF
many	13	TRBV7-6	TRBJ2-7	NA	TGTGCCAGCAGCCCGGAACAGGATTACGAGCAGTACTTC	CASSPEQDYEQYF
few	15	TRBV11-2	TRBJ2-7	TRBD1	TGTGCCAGCAGCTTAGGTGGGACAGGAACCTACGAGCAGTACTTC	CASSLGGTGTYEQYF
NA	15	TRBV10-3	TRBJ2-7	TRBD2	TGTGCCATCAGTGAGAGCAGGAGCGGGAGAGGCGAGCAGTACTTC	CAISESRSGRGEQYF
NA	15	TRBV7-9	TRBJ2-7	NA	TGTGCCAGCAGTCTCGGGCAGACACTAGTTGTCGAGCAGTACTTC	CASSLGQTLVVEQYF
NA	16	TRBV30	TRBJ2-1	TRBD2	TGTGCCTGGAGTGTACCCGGCACTAGCGGGGGGGGGAGGCAGTTCTTC	CAWSVPGTSGGGRQFF
NA	17	TRBV27	TRBJ2-3	TRBD1	TGTGCCAGCAGGTTGGGACAGGGGGTGTCAGGCGCAGATACGCAGTATTTT	CASRLGQGVSGADTQYF
NA	15	TRBV7-6	TRBJ2-7	TRBD2	TGTGCCAGCAGCCCGGCCGAGCGGGGCTCCTACGAGCAGTACTTC	CASSPAERGSYEQYF
NA	15	TRBV5-4	TRBJ1-2	NA	TGTGCCAGCACCAGGGAGGACGGGTATCGCTATGGCTACACCTTC	CASTREDGYRYGYTF
NA	16	TRBV30	TRBJ2-5	NA	TGTGCCTGGAGTTTATCCGGGACATCCTTCCAAGAGACCCAGTACTTC	CAWSLSGTSFQETQYF
NA	13	TRBV5-1	TRBJ2-7	TRBD2	TGCGCCAGCAGCTTATCGAGCGGGAGGGGACAGTACTTC	CASSLSSGRGQYF
NA	15	TRBV7-2	TRBJ2-7	TRBD1	TGTGCCAGCGGGTTCGCGCCGGGACAGGGCTACGAGCAGTACTTC	CASGFAPGQGYEQYF
NA	12	TRBV7-9	TRBJ2-3	NA	TGTGCCAGCAGCAGCAGCACAGATACGCAGTATTTT	CASSSSTDTQYF
NA	16	TRBV27	TRBJ2-7	NA	TGTGCCAGCAGTCTAGTATATGGGCTAGCAGTCTACGAGCAGTACTTC	CASSLVYGLAVYEQYF
NA	14	TRBV7-2	TRBJ2-7	NA	TGTGCCAGCAGCTTAGCTCAGGGTGGCCACGAGCAGTACTTC	CASSLAQGGHEQYF
NA	18	TRBV6-2/TRBV6-3	TRBJ2-3	TRBD1	TGTGCCAGCAGCACGGGACAGGCTCTCGGCCGCCGGAGTGGTACGCAGTATTTT	CASSTGQALGRRSGTQYF